This T cell receptor (beta chain) comes out of a study of T cell clones after liver transplantation (dated by TCRdb to about 2019). Study-wide context: ITN030ST, the source of the samples, was a randomized trial that attempted immunosuppression withdrawal within 2 years of liver transplantation. Tolerance meant complete immunosuppression withdrawal for at least one year without liver enzymes rising beyond twice the upper limit of normal. Donor-reactive T cell clones were identified using TCRbeta sequencing after a pre-transplant mixed lymphocyte reaction and were then followed in post-transplant blood. A cohort of 8 liver transplant recipients was studied, of whom 3 were classified as tolerant and 5 as non-tolerant. Blood samples were collected pre-transplant, pre-randomization before withdrawal, and post-randomization after either complete withdrawal or failed withdrawal. No induction therapy was given to the subjects, and standard immunosuppression was administered until randomization at 12-24 months post-transplant. Three of the eight recipients were HCV-positive; the others were transplanted for non-autoimmune, non-viral indications. As an antigen-independent comparator for the donor-reactive sequences, third party-reactive TCRbeta sequences from pre-transplant MLRs were identified as well. General study outcomes and caveats: Without allograft tissue specimens, donor-reactive T cells may have migrated into the graft rather than being deleted. Donor-reactive sequences decreased more than third party-reactive sequences, which suggests partial antigen-specific deletion that was not related to withdrawal success. Low numbers of available donor cells limited the measurable donor-reactive repertoire in a couple of subjects. When repertoire turnover was accounted for, significantly reduced detection of donor-reactive sequences was found in 7 of 8 subjects for CD4 and in 8 of 8 subjects for CD8. A significant post-transplant decrease in circulating donor-reactive CD4 TCRbeta sequences was observed in most of the 8 subjects, irrespective of tolerance or HCV status. Conclusions were preliminary, limited by small, heterogeneous patient numbers and non-standardized post-transplant time points.

Using immunoSEQ, frozen genomic DNA was subjected to high-throughput TCRbeta CDR3 sequencing, a process that included PCR amplification, mapping, bias correction and internal controls. As for the authors' bioinformatics: Only productive rearrangements were retained, and each unique TCRbeta sequence was defined by its CDR3 nucleotide sequence together with its V and J gene. Donor-reactive sequences required at least 5-fold expansion in CFSE-low cells versus unstimulated pre-transplant cells and at least 0.01% frequency. To ensure at least 90% detection power, minimum frequency thresholds were set for each subject based on that subject's lowest-template unstimulated sample. Repertoire turnover was measured by Jensen-Shannon divergence between the top 1000 TCRbeta sequences post- and pre-transplant. Two-sided Fisher's exact tests were used to test for changes in how often donor-reactive sequences were detected. Drawn from immuneACCESS, this table holds only the in-frame rearrangements with V and J called that TCRdb kept. Clones are partly lost; checked studies trace under half to an unresolved V gene and leave the rest unexplained. The V and J calls and clone size are taken from that table; D and trimming were inferred from the DNA. The sample includes roughly 56,000 clones, with about 69% observed a single time. Of the sample, 8.5% to 10% falls within the top ten clones.

V sheds 1 base and J sheds 2 bases, leaving 13 bases between their ends. As encoded in the germline V gene, CDR1 is SGHDT while CDR2 is YYEEEE. The CDR3 sequence holds 16 residues, the cysteine and phenylalanine included. Only CDR3 DNA remains: 48 bases, in frame from the first base. Unstimulated PBMCs, after thawing, were stained for CD3, CD4 and CD8 and then FACS-sorted into CD3+CD4+ and CD3+CD8+ populations. Randomization to immunosuppression withdrawal applied to every one of the 8 studied subjects. Genomic DNA was isolated with the Qiagen DNeasy Blood and Tissue Kit. Only a few counts were recorded for this clone. Its binding antigen is unknown. No much larger clonotype is one base removed from it; base qualities were not supplied.

The chain is made from TRBV5-6 and TRBJ1-3; the D gene cannot be named for sure. This TCR was sampled from a human patient who received a liver transplant. After a transplant, some of the T cells may come from the graft donor. Specimen: CD4+ T cells from blood, collected 54 months after liver transplant. The base sequence is TGTGCCAGCAGCTTGAGTACAGAGTTTCCTGGAAACACCATATATTTT. This codes for CASSLSTEFPGNTIYF. With the portions outside the CDR3 filled from the reference TRBV5-6 and TRBJ1-3 genes, the complete variable region becomes DAGVTQSPTHLIKTRGQQVTLRCSPKSGHDTVSWYQQALGQGPQFIFQYYEEEERQRGNFPDRFSGHQFPNYSSELNVNALLLGDSALYLCASSLSTEFPGNTIYFGEGSWLTVV.